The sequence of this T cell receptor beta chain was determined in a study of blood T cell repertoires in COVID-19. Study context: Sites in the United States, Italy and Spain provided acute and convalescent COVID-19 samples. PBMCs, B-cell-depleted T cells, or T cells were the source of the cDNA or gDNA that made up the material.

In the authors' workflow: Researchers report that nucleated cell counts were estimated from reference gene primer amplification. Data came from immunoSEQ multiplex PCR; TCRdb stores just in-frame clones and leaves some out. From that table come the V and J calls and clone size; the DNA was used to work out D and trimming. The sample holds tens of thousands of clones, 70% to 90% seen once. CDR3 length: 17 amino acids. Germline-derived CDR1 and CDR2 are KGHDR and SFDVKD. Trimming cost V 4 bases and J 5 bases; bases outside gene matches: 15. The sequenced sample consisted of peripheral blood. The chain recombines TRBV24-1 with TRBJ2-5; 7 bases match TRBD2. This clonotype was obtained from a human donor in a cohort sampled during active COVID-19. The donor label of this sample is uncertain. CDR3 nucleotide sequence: TGTGCCACCAGTGAGCAACCTAGCGGAGGTCTTGGGGAGACCCAGTACTTC. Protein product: CATSEQPSGGLGETQYF.